This TCR beta chain was retrieved from a study of blood T cell repertoires in COVID-19. This clone was counted only a few times. Sequencing used immunoSEQ multiplex PCR; TCRdb keeps in-frame clones, though not all of them. The sample lists over 250,000 clones; approximately 88% were seen once. Sequences were obtained from peripheral blood. The clonotype originates from a man aged 45-60 years with acute or convalescent COVID-19.

CDR3 sequence: CASSLQGTYGYTF. DNA of the CDR3: TGTGCCAGCAGCCTACAGGGAACCTATGGCTACACCTTC. V is TRBV6-4 and J is TRBJ1-2, with D perhaps matching TRBD1 (6 bases). The CDR3 covers 13 residues. V was pared by 6 bases and J by 4 bases, with 12 bases between. CDR1 and CDR2 from the germline V gene are MRHNA and SNTAGT.